This T cell receptor beta chain was captured by sequencing in a study of T cell changes during pregnancy in multiple sclerosis. Sequencing was performed with immunoSEQ multiplex PCR; in TCRdb, only in-frame clones are kept and a portion is missing. The repertoire includes 15,000 to 18,000 clones, about 80% of them detected once, and about 15% sits in the top ten. The germline V gene has CDR1 SEHNR and CDR2 FQNEAQ (reference sequence). V shed 1 base and J shed 4 bases, with 7 bases lying between them. The CDR3 loop spans 14 amino acids. The sample here was CD8+ T cells from peripheral blood mononuclear cells, taken after pregnancy. This sequence was found in a female donor in good health, enrolled as a control in a pregnancy study. The chain links TRBV7-9 to TRBJ2-2; D call uncertain. This CDR3 reads CASSLGLTTGELFF. The CDR3 DNA sequence: TGTGCCAGCAGCTTAGGCCTAACCACCGGGGAGCTGTTTTTT. The full variable domain, completed using reference TRBV7-9 and TRBJ2-2, is DTGVSQNPRHKITKRGQNVTFRCDPISEHNRLYWYRQTLGQGPEFLTYFQNEAQLEKSRLLSDRFSAERPKGSFSTLEIQRTEQGDSAMYLCASSLGLTTGELFFGEGSRLTVL.